Listed here are 25 T cell receptor beta chains from one sample, sequenced in a study of cytomegalovirus exposure and HLA in healthy donors. Primers for the PCR totalled 60 Vbeta and 13 Jbeta. Measured with immunoSEQ multiplex PCR; TCRdb has only the in-frame clones, and not every one. The sample lists 120,000 or so clones, 80% occurring once. The specimen was PBMCs. The receptors originated from a man in his thirties or forties in good health and CMV-seronegative.

J is TRBJ1-1 and V is TRBV7-3, with D possibly matching TRBD1 (6 bases). V lost 5 bases and J 4 bases, leaving 11 bases between the germline ends. The CDR3 spans 13 residues. Germline V lookup: CDR1 SGHTA, CDR2 FQGTGA. CDR3 sequence: CASSPGVGTEAFF. In DNA, the CDR3 is TGTGCCAGCAGCCCAGGGGTTGGCACTGAAGCTTTCTTT.

This chain connects TRBV28 to TRBJ2-2; 9 bases align to TRBD1. Germline V lookup: CDR1 MDHEN, CDR2 SYDVKM. J gave up 1 base and V 6 bases, and 9 bases lay outside the gene matches. The CDR3 sequence is 17 residues long. This CDR3 is CASSPLRQGGNTGELFF. DNA of the CDR3: TGTGCCAGCAGCCCCCTTCGACAGGGGGGGAACACCGGGGAGCTGTTTTTT.

This rearrangement joins TRBV7-9 to TRBJ2-1, with TRBD2 identical over 8 bases. Looked up from germline, CDR1 is SEHNR and CDR2 is FQNEAQ (reference sequence). The V and J ends lost 5 bases and 8 bases, in that order; junction bases with no gene match: 14. The CDR3 is made up of 16 amino acids. CDR3: CASSLGSGRTLHEQFF. The CDR3 nucleotides read TGTGCCAGCAGCCTAGGCAGCGGGAGAACTCTGCATGAGCAGTTCTTC.

J is TRBJ2-7 and V is TRBV4-1; 13 positions agree with TRBD2. Germline V gene lookup returns CDR1 MGHRA and CDR2 YSYEKL. The CDR3 is made up of 15 amino acids. Unmatched junction bases numbered 1, after V lost 3 bases and J lost 2 bases. The CDR3, as DNA: TGCGCCAGCAGCCATGGGACTAGCGGGACCTACGAGCAGTACTTC. This encodes CASSHGTSGTYEQYF.

This chain connects TRBV7-8 to TRBJ1-2; D uncertain. This CDR3 comprises 13 residues. V shed 1 base and J shed 4 bases, with 7 bases lying between them. Per the germline V gene, CDR1 is SGHVS and CDR2 is FQNEAQ. CDR3 sequence: CASSLETSYGYTF. In DNA, the CDR3 is TGTGCCAGCAGCTTAGAAACAAGCTATGGCTACACCTTC.

The genes are TRBV10-3 and TRBJ2-1, with TRBD2 matching 11 bases. Losses at the gene ends were 3 bases for V and 8 bases for J; bases not matched to a gene: 18. The CDR3 spans 19 residues. Germline lookup yields CDR1 ENHRY and CDR2 SYGVKD. CDR3 DNA: TGTGCCATCAGTGATTTGGGACTAGCGGCCAAGGGCCTGGGCGATGAGCAGTTCTTC. Its protein is CAISDLGLAAKGLGDEQFF.

The J gene is TRBJ1-1, the V gene TRBV12-5, with a tentative D call TRBD1 (5 bases). Per germline, CDR1 LGHNT and CDR2 FRNRAP. The CDR3 spans 15 residues. Trimming shortened V by 0 bases and J by 1 base, and 9 bases separated the two germline ends. The CDR3 is CASGLVRQTNTEAFF. The DNA of the CDR3 is TGTGCTAGTGGTTTGGTAAGACAGACGAACACTGAAGCTTTCTTT.

The chain employs TRBV9 and TRBJ2-5, with 8 bases lining up with TRBD2. The J segment lost 3 bases and the V segment lost 1 base, leaving 8 bases of the junction unmatched. The CDR3 totals 16 residues. Germline loops: CDR1 SGDLS, CDR2 YYNGEE. As DNA, the CDR3 is TGTGCCAGCAGCGTATCCCCGGGAGGGTTGGAAGAGACCCAGTACTTC. It specifies CASSVSPGGLEETQYF.

The V and J genes are TRBV28 and TRBJ2-1; 11 positions agree with TRBD1. The CDR3 consists of 15 residues. Germline values: CDR1 MDHEN, CDR2 SYDVKM. Losses at the gene ends were 8 bases for V and 10 bases for J; bases not matched to a gene: 13. CDR3 in amino acids: CASQSGQGAGEEQFF. CDR3 DNA sequence: TGTGCCAGCCAATCCGGACAGGGGGCCGGGGAAGAGCAGTTCTTC.

The chain couples TRBV9 to TRBJ2-7; 9 bases match TRBD1. Germline values: CDR1 SGDLS, CDR2 YYNGEE. This CDR3 has 16 residues. After removal of 3 bases from V and 1 base from J, the junction contained 8 bases not matched to a gene. The DNA for the CDR3 is TGTGCCAGCAGCGGAAATGCCGGGACAGGGTCCTACGAGCAGTACTTC. Amino acid sequence: CASSGNAGTGSYEQYF.

The gene calls are TRBV7-6 and TRBJ2-5; TRBD2 aligns across 7 bases. The V segment lost 4 bases and the J segment 5 bases; nucleotides outside the gene matches: 13. Per the germline V gene, CDR1 is SGHVS and CDR2 is FNYEAQ. This CDR3 is 16 amino acids long. The CDR3 sequence is CASSSWVGGRGETQYF. The CDR3, as DNA: TGTGCCAGCAGCTCATGGGTGGGCGGGAGAGGTGAGACCCAGTACTTC.

The V and J genes are TRBV6-5 and TRBJ1-1; D unclear. Germline loops: CDR1 MNHEY, CDR2 SVGAGI. V lost 5 bases and J lost 5, with 6 bases in between. The CDR3 extends over 11 amino acids. The CDR3 nucleotides read TGTGCCAGCAGTGGCAGGACTGAAGCTTTCTTT. It yields the protein CASSGRTEAFF.

The genes are TRBV11-2 and TRBJ2-2; 9 bases match TRBD1. The germline CDR1 and CDR2 sequences are SGHAT and FQNNGV. Trimming at V came to 5 bases and at J to 5 bases, leaving 6 bases not matched to a gene. The CDR3 extends over 15 amino acids. This CDR3 is CASSRDRVVTGELFF. CDR3 bases: TGTGCCAGCAGCCGGGACAGGGTGGTTACCGGGGAGCTGTTTTTT. Variable domain in full (rest from reference TRBV11-2 and TRBJ2-2): EAGVAQSPRYKIIEKRQSVAFWCNPISGHATLYWYQQILGQGPKLLIQFQNNGVVDDSQLPKDRFSAERLKGVDSTLKIQPAKLEDSAVYLCASSRDRVVTGELFFGEGSRLTVL.

Here the CDR3 reads CASSVDQGNEQFF. In DNA form, the CDR3 reads TGTGCCAGCAGCGTAGATCAGGGGAATGAGCAGTTCTTC. The chain combines TRBV9 with TRBJ2-1, with D possibly matching TRBD1 (6 bases). Trimming removed 0 bases at V and 7 bases at J, with 8 bases between. CDR3 length equals 13 residues. The V gene's germline CDR1 is SGDLS and CDR2 YYNGEE.

As to this clone: This sample includes further DNA sequences coding for the same CDR3. This chain joins TRBV18 and TRBJ2-7; 9 bases are shared with TRBD2. V was pared by 4 bases and J by 0 bases, with 4 bases of the junction left unmatched. CDR3 length equals 15 residues. CDR1 and CDR2 (germline): KGHSH, LQKENI. The CDR3 nucleotides are TGTGCCAGCTCACAGACTAGCGGAAGCTCCTACGAGCAGTACTTC. Amino acids: CASSQTSGSSYEQYF.

This rearrangement joins TRBV4-2 to TRBJ2-1; D perhaps matches TRBD1 (6 bases). CDR1 LGHNA and CDR2 YNFKEQ come from the germline V gene. Trimming took 1 base from V and 6 from J, leaving 16 bases between them. CDR3 size: 16 residues. Here the CDR3 DNA reads TGTGCCAGCAGCCAAGCCACGGGACACCCCTCCAATGAGCAGTTCTTC. Its protein is CASSQATGHPSNEQFF.

The chain uses TRBV6-6 and TRBJ2-1, with TRBD2 identical over 10 bases. The germline CDR1 and CDR2 sequences are MNHNY and SVGAGI (reference sequence). V was pared by 8 bases and J by 7 bases, with 14 bases of the junction left unmatched. The CDR3 extends over 16 amino acids. DNA of the CDR3: TGTGCCAGCCTAATCCACCTAGCGGGAGTGGGGAATGAGCAGTTCTTC. This encodes CASLIHLAGVGNEQFF.

The chain recombines TRBV29-1 with TRBJ2-1; 11 nucleotides agree with TRBD2. The V gene end was trimmed by 6 bases and the J gene end by 0 bases; junction bases not matched to a gene: 13. This CDR3 region has 18 residues. Germline V lookup: CDR1 SQVTM, CDR2 ANQGSEA. The CDR3 spells CSVLGTSGEGSSYNEQFF. The CDR3 nucleotides read TGCAGCGTCCTGGGGACTAGCGGAGAGGGGAGCTCCTACAATGAGCAGTTCTTC.

V gene TRBV9 combines with J gene TRBJ2-1, with 9 positions matching TRBD2. Germline-derived CDR1 and CDR2 are SGDLS and YYNGEE. Losses at the gene ends were 7 bases for V and 2 bases for J; bases not matched to a gene: 10. The length of the CDR3 is 16 residues. The CDR3 sequence: CASSGREGGTYNEQFF. CDR3 DNA: TGTGCCAGCTCGGGGCGGGAGGGAGGGACCTACAATGAGCAGTTCTTC. Complete variable domain (other parts from reference TRBV9 and TRBJ2-1): DSGVTQTPKHLITATGQRVTLRCSPRSGDLSVYWYQQSLDQGLQFLIQYYNGEERAKGNILERFSAQQFPDLHSELNLSSLELGDSALYFCASSGREGGTYNEQFFGPGTRLTVL.

This clone was counted only a few times. The V and J genes are TRBV19 and TRBJ1-1, with D unresolved. Germline CDR1 reads LNHDA; CDR2 reads SQIVND (reference sequence). The CDR3 consists of 13 residues. The V gene lost 8 bases and the J gene lost 0 bases, with 10 bases spanning the gap. Here the CDR3 DNA reads TGTGCCAGTCAGGACTTTATGAACACTGAAGCTTTCTTT. This sequence encodes CASQDFMNTEAFF.

This chain connects TRBV29-1 to TRBJ2-5; TRBD1 is a possible D gene (6 bases). The end of the DNA aligns better with TRBJ2-7, so the J call may be wrong. CDR1 is SQVTM and CDR2 is ANQGSEA in the germline V gene. This CDR3 has 12 amino acids. This chain's CDR3 is CSVEGQAYEQYF. The CDR3 coding sequence is TGCAGCGTTGAAGGACAGGCCTACGAGCAGTACTTC.

This sequence joins TRBV30 and TRBJ2-7; TRBD1 matches 8 bases. The CDR3 runs 11 residues. Trimming at V came to 5 bases and at J to 3 bases, leaving 0 bases not matched to a gene. CDR1 and CDR2 (germline): GTSNPN, SVGIG (reference sequence). The CDR3 here is CAWDRGYEQYF. DNA of the CDR3: TGTGCCTGGGACAGGGGCTACGAGCAGTACTTC. The entire variable domain, with the rest obtained from reference TRBV30 and TRBJ2-7, is as follows: SQTIHQWPATLVQPVGSPLSLECTVEGTSNPNLYWYRQAAGRGLQLLFYSVGIGQISSEVPQNLSASRPQDRQFILSSKKLLLSDSGFYLCAWDRGYEQYFGPGTRLTVT.

The chain joins TRBV7-2 to TRBJ2-7; 8 bases map to TRBD2. Germline V gene sequence: CDR1 SGHTA, CDR2 FQGNSA. With V trimmed by 1 base and J by 7 bases, 9 bases remained unmatched. This CDR3 is built from 15 residues. For the CDR3, the DNA is TGTGCCAGCAGCTTAGTCCAAGCGGGAGTGTCTGAGCAGTACTTC. The encoded protein is CASSLVQAGVSEQYF.

The chain has TRBV2 and TRBJ1-1; a weak D match, TRBD1 (6 bases). In germline, CDR1 is SNHLY, CDR2 FYNNEI. Trimming removed 2 bases at V and 4 bases at J, with 11 bases between. The CDR3 extends over 14 amino acids. The CDR3 DNA reads as TGTGCCAGCAGTGAATCAGTCAGGGGCACTGAAGCTTTCTTT. Its translation: CASSESVRGTEAFF.

The chain recombines TRBV6-6 with TRBJ1-5; TRBD1 matches at 7 bases. The CDR3 totals 15 residues. The trim removed 0 bases at V and 2 bases at J, leaving 1 base unmatched. CDR1 is MNHNY, CDR2 SVGAGI, per germline (reference sequence). The CDR3: CASSYSGTGNQPQHF. Here the CDR3 DNA reads TGTGCCAGCAGTTACTCCGGGACAGGCAATCAGCCCCAGCATTTT.